The TCR beta chain under discussion was sequenced for a study of blood T cells in healthy people across ages. The authors ran a second PCR of roughly 6 to 12 cycles using a sample-barcoded 5' primer and a J-beta primer mix. TCRdb redid the calling of the 5' RACE reads with MiXCR, one entry per CDR3 protein. Here the sample spans about 1,600,000 distinct CDR3 sequences, roughly 45% being singletons. Note on this clonotype: Its antigen remains unidentified.

The authors extracted at least 6 micrograms of total RNA per sample. Broader study findings: Unknown CMV status may confound age-related changes in expanded clones.

This receptor was identified in a woman in her late teens or twenties in good health. Material for sequencing was blood.

The CDR3 loop reads CASSSSMSRQFF. The CDR3 DNA sequence: TGTGCCAGCAGCTCTTCGATGAGCAGGCAGTTCTTC. The chain couples TRBV7-9 to TRBJ2-1, with no clear D. This CDR3 has 12 residues. V was cut by 4 bases and J by 12 bases, with 13 bases left in between. Germline V gives CDR1 SEHNR, CDR2 FQNEAQ (reference sequence).